This TCR beta chain was observed in a study of T cells in Graves' hyperthyroidism and ophthalmopathy (dated 2019 in TCRdb). Describing the broader study: Peripheral blood samples were taken at initial diagnosis, before any treatment was given. After blood sampling, hyperthyroidism patients were treated with methimazole at a starting dose of 30 mg daily, and ophthalmopathy patients were treated with high-dose intravenous methylprednisolone. The paper describes TCR Vbeta CDR3 sequencing of about 140 peripheral blood samples, made up of 43 ophthalmopathy patients, around 78 hyperthyroidism patients and roughly 17 progressor patients. Prospective prediction of ophthalmopathy was tested in an independent validation cohort consisting of 18 to 20 hyperthyroidism patients and 15 to 17 patients who later progressed to ophthalmopathy. The study also compared thyroid tissue and blood T-cell repertoires from several Graves' hyperthyroidism patients. TCR V-J signatures able to tell the groups apart were searched for in a discovery cohort of 90 to 100 patients, of whom roughly 42 had Graves' ophthalmopathy and 55 to 60 had stable Graves' hyperthyroidism. The 100 or so discovery patients were randomly split 7:3 into training and test sets. Study-wide findings and limitations: In validation, the model predicted progression to ophthalmopathy with over 60% sensitivity and 72.22% specificity, a median of 6.5 months before onset. No statistical method was used to fix the sample size in advance, and group allocation was not hidden from the investigators. Ophthalmopathy was separated from stable hyperthyroidism by a 13 V-J signature model, with roughly 88% sensitivity and about 81% specificity obtained in cross-validation and 80%/75% obtained in testing. Most expanded thyroid clonotypes (frequency above 0.001) were also detected in blood, suggesting blood repertoires may reflect thyroid immune responses.

The TCR beta CDR3 regions were amplified from the RNA transcripts. For the first round of RT-PCR on the TCR CDR3, the HTBI primer set was used together with the Qiagen OneStep RT-PCR kit. Libraries were constructed in a second round of multiplex PCR, after which size selection and purification were carried out. Libraries were sequenced paired-end with 100 bp reads on an Illumina HiSeq2000. In the authors' own workflow: SOAPnuke was used to process the raw data, with reads discarded if the reads contained adapters or uncalled bases, had a mean Phred below 15, or lacked an exact constant-primer or identifier match. COPE v1.2.5 was used to merge high-quality paired reads, and clonotypes were defined as unique nucleotide sequences. Clonotypes were aligned to IMGT TRBV, TRBD and TRBJ reference segments using MiTCR v1.1. Only V-J combinations with frequency above 0.0001, covering about 99% of repertoires, were analysed. The TCS score was defined as F50 (clonal expansion) divided by E x V (chaos), with BLOSUM62-based TCRdist calculated between CDR3 peptides within each V-J. Welch's t-statistics and random forest reduced fewer than 600 V-J features to about 12, which were used in a naive Bayes classifier (R e1071). Using fastp at Q25 and MiXCR, TCRdb reprocessed the public reads and kept productive beta chains. When rows share a CDR3 protein, they turn into one entry using the most common DNA and genes. These V and J calls rely on TCRdb rather than the paper's analysis. The sample yields 130,000 or so distinct CDR3 sequences; more than 20% were counted once. The ten largest clones take up 65% to 80% of the sample.

Hyperthyroidism patients were aged 18 to 65 years and newly diagnosed, with disease duration of less than 2 months. Any patient with an uncontrolled infection, another autoimmune disease, pregnancy or lactation was excluded. Diagnoses were based on clinical symptoms, serum thyroxine and TRAb, thyroid ultrasound and orbital computed tomography. Blood from progressor patients was drawn when they were first diagnosed with hyperthyroidism, before any ophthalmopathy symptoms appeared. PBMCs were isolated from roughly 10 ml of fresh peripheral blood by Ficoll-Paque density gradient centrifugation. Progressor patients were first diagnosed with Graves' hyperthyroidism and then developed ophthalmopathy during follow-up. Total RNA was extracted using Trizol reagent, and RNA quality was assessed on an Agilent 2100 Bioanalyzer. About this clonotype itself: The antigen it binds to is not known. Relative to the germline gene, one junction end is altered; a read error may explain this.

The germline V gene specifies SGHAT as CDR1 and FQNNGV as CDR2. Including the terminal cysteine and phenylalanine, the CDR3 comprises 14 residues. The read is trimmed to its CDR3 DNA, 42 bases read in frame from base 1. Sequenced: blood. This TCR came from a woman in her fifties or sixties with Graves' hyperthyroidism that later progressed to Graves' ophthalmopathy. The sequence is built from TRBV11-2 and TRBJ2-1; too little of a D gene remains to name it. The DNA sequence is as follows: TGTGCCAGCAGCCTAGAGATTGGGGTCAATGAGCAGTTCTTC. It is translated as CASSLEIGVNEQFF.